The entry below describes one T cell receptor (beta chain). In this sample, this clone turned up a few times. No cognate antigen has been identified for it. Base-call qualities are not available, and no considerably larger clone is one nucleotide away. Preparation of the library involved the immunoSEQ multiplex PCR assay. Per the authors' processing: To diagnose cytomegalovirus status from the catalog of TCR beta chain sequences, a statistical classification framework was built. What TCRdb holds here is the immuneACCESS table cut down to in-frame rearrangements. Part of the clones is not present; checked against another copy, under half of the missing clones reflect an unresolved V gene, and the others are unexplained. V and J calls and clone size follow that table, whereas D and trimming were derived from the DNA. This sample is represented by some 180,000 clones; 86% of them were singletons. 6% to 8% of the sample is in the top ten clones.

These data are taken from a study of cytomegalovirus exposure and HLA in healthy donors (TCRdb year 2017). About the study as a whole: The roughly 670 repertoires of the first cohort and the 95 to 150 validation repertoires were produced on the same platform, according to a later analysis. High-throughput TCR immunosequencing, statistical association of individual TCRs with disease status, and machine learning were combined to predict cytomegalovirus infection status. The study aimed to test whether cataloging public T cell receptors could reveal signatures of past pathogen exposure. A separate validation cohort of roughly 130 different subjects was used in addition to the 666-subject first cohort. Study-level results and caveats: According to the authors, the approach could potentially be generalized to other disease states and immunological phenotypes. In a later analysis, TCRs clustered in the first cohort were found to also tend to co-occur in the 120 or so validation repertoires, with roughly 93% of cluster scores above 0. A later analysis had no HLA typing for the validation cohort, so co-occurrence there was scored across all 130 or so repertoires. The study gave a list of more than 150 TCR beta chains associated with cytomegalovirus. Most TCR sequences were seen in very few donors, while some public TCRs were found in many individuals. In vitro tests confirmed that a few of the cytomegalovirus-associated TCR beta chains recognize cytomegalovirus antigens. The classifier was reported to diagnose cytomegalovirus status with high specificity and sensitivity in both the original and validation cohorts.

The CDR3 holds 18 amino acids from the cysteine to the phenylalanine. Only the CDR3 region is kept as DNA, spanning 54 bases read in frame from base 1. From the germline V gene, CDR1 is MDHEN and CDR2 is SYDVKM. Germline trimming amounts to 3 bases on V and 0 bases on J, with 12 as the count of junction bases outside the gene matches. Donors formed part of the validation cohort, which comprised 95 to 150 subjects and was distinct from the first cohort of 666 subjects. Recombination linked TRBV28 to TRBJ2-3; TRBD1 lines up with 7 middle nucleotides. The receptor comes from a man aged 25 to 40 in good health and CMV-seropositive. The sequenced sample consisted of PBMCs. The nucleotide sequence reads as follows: TGTGCCAGCAGTTTTTCTGGACAGGTTCTTTCTAGCACAGATACGCAGTATTTT. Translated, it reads CASSFSGQVLSSTDTQYF.